This T cell receptor (beta chain) came from a study of CD8+CD57+ T cells in acquired aplastic anemia. The study's findings and limits: Levels of CD8+ Simpson's diversity were not significantly distinct in patients versus controls.

All patients picked for sequencing had shown, by flow cytometry, an expansion of CD8+CD57+ cells. Profiling that covered TCR beta VDJ and CDR3 relied on genomic DNA as its template. TCRdb itself ran the reads through MiXCR, one entry per CDR3 protein. The table has 170,000 or so distinct CDR3 sequences, about 50% seen once. As for this clonotype: Its antigen remains unknown.

Trimming cost V 8 bases and J 3 bases; bases outside gene matches: 9. The CDR3 runs 14 residues. Germline loops: CDR1 SGDLS, CDR2 YYNGEE. The genes are TRBV9 and TRBJ2-3, with 7 bases lining up with TRBD2. Sequenced material: sorted CD4+, CD8+, or CD8+CD57+ T cells (not recorded which) from PBMCs. The sequence derives from a human donor with aplastic anemia. The CDR3 region has the DNA TGTGCCAGTGGGGGGGGAACGCCGACAGATACGCAGTATTTT. This encodes CASGGGTPTDTQYF.